Following are 3 T cell receptor beta chains from one sample sequenced in a study of response to subunit inactivated influenza vaccine. TCRdb recomputed calls from the RT-PCR reads with MiXCR, one row per CDR3 protein. Of some 640,000 distinct CDR3 sequences listed, about 15% are singletons. Material: PBMCs from blood, obtained approximately 15 days before vaccination. These receptors were obtained from a man aged 50-59 years who received an inactivated influenza vaccine.

The chain is built from TRBV14 and TRBJ2-3, with TRBD2 identical over 12 bases. After removal of 0 bases from V and 1 base from J, the junction contained 5 bases not matched to a gene. There are 18 residues in the CDR3. Germline V gene sequence: CDR1 SGHDN, CDR2 FVKESK. In DNA form, the CDR3 reads TGTGCCAGCAGCCAAGATCTAGCGGGGGGGCGTCGCACAGATACGCAGTATTTT. Translating gives CASSQDLAGGRRTDTQYF.

The gene calls are TRBV21-1 and TRBJ2-7; the listed D gene, TRBD1, was not tested against the DNA. TRBV21-1 is deemed a pseudogene. This CDR3 is 13 amino acids long. The CDR3 bases are TGTGCCAGTCCCGACGGGAGCTTCTACGAGCAGTACTTC. Protein: CASPDGSFYEQYF.

In nucleotides, the CDR3 is TGCGCCAGCAGCGTGGGACTAGCGGACAGCCAAGAGACCCAGTACTTC. It is translated as CASSVGLADSQETQYF. The rearrangement uses TRBV4-3 and TRBJ2-5; 11 bases match TRBD2. Germline trimming cut 5 bases from V and 1 base from J; bases unmatched to any gene: 6. Germline V CDR1 and CDR2: LGHNA, YSLEER. This CDR3 contains 16 residues.